This T cell receptor beta chain was sequenced during a study of beta chain features in type 1 diabetes. General study results and limits: Patients with Type 1 diabetes showed moderately but significantly shorter TCRB CDR3s in all four CD4+ subsets.

Investigators reverse transcribed all isolated RNA, so they sequenced expressed TCRB transcripts. Method: immunoSEQ multiplex PCR; TCRdb's copy keeps in-frame clones and lacks some. In the table there are 400,000 or so clones, roughly 12% of which are singletons. In this sample, this clone turned up once. The antigen is undetermined. Germline lookup yields CDR1 GTSNPN and CDR2 SVGIG (reference sequence). V shed 4 bases and J shed 0 bases, with 16 bases lying between them. This CDR3 spans 17 amino acids. The sample taken for sequencing was naive CD4+ T cells from blood. This chain connects TRBV30 to TRBJ2-6; D is possibly TRBD1 (6 bases). The receptor was derived from a woman between 18 and 29 years old with type 1 diabetes. CDR3 in amino acids: CAWTRDKTGSGANVLTF. In DNA, the CDR3 is TGTGCCTGGACCCGGGACAAAACCGGCTCTGGGGCCAACGTCCTGACTTTC.